These T cell receptor beta chains were read from a single sample in a study of CD8 T cells in ankylosing spondylitis. TCRdb recomputed calls from the 5' RACE reads with MiXCR, one row per CDR3 protein. The sample lists about 360,000 distinct CDR3 sequences; approximately 22% were seen once. What was sequenced was blood, either unsorted or a sorted T cell fraction (not recorded which). The receptors stem from a male donor with ankylosing spondylitis or in good health (not recorded which). The CDR3 runs from the conserved cysteine through the conserved F or W. Each record gives: V gene, clone size, D gene, J gene, CDR3 protein, CDR3 DNA. A D gene is named only where the DNA matches it firmly. Size values are once, few and many counts, or a class for expanded clones, and some rows have none.

>TRBV28|NA|NA|TRBJ2-1
CASSLTGQKYNEQFF
TGTGCCAGCAGTTTAACCGGACAGAAATACAATGAGCAGTTCTTC
>TRBV12-3/TRBV12-4|many|NA|TRBJ2-7
CASSLVSYEQYF
TGTGCCAGCAGTTTAGTATCCTACGAGCAGTACTTC
>TRBV25-1|NA|TRBD1|TRBJ1-4
CASSESAGQAGNEKLFF
TGTGCCAGCAGTGAATCGGCCGGACAGGCGGGCAATGAAAAACTGTTTTTT
>TRBV24-1|NA|NA|TRBJ2-3
CATKSTEWDTQYF
TGTGCCACCAAGAGCACAGAATGGGATACGCAGTATTTT
>TRBV20-1|few|NA|TRBJ1-5
CSAEEAAQYSNQPQHF
TGCAGTGCCGAAGAGGCGGCCCAATATAGCAATCAGCCCCAGCATTTT
>TRBV12-3/TRBV12-4|NA|NA|TRBJ1-1
CASSLARGVAFF
TGTGCCAGCAGTTTAGCGCGGGGGGTAGCTTTCTTT
>TRBV20-1|many|TRBD1|TRBJ2-1
CSARPDRGAYNEQFF
TGCAGTGCTAGGCCCGACAGGGGGGCCTACAATGAGCAGTTCTTC
>TRBV12-3/TRBV12-4|few|NA|TRBJ1-1
CASSFLGGGTEAFF
TGTGCCAGCAGTTTTCTTGGGGGGGGCACTGAAGCTTTCTTT
>TRBV12-3/TRBV12-4|many|NA|TRBJ2-1
CASSLGGTPGNEQFF
TGTGCCAGCAGTTTAGGGGGGACCCCTGGCAATGAGCAGTTCTTC
>TRBV14|NA|NA|TRBJ2-1
CASSQEKSQHNEQFF
TGTGCCAGCAGCCAAGAAAAGAGTCAGCACAATGAGCAGTTCTTC
>TRBV3-1|once|NA|TRBJ1-1
CATSQDSGSGGNTEAFF
TGTGCCACCAGCCAAGATTCCGGGTCAGGCGGGAACACTGAAGCTTTCTTT
>TRBV13|few|TRBD2|TRBJ2-1
CASSSIAGDNNEQFF
TGTGCCAGCAGCTCCATAGCGGGAGACAACAATGAGCAGTTCTTC
>TRBV6-1|NA|NA|TRBJ2-5
CASSPMGLPLEETQYF
TGTGCCAGCAGCCCCATGGGACTCCCCCTGGAAGAGACCCAGTACTTC
>TRBV29-1|NA|NA|TRBJ2-5
CSVGGTDQETQYF
TGCAGCGTGGGAGGGACAGACCAAGAGACCCAGTACTTC
>TRBV6-5|NA|TRBD2|TRBJ2-7
CASCYGGDYEQYF
TGTGCCAGCTGTTACGGGGGGGACTACGAGCAGTACTTC
>TRBV6-4|NA|NA|TRBJ2-1
CASSPTSSSSYNEQFF
TGTGCCAGCAGTCCTACTAGCTCGAGCTCCTACAATGAGCAGTTCTTC
>TRBV4-2|once|NA|TRBJ2-3
CASSQVGKKSTDTQYF
TGTGCCAGCAGCCAAGTTGGCAAAAAAAGCACAGATACGCAGTATTTT
>TRBV29-1|NA|NA|TRBJ2-2
CSVERDGNTGELFF
TGCAGCGTGGAAAGGGACGGAAACACCGGGGAGCTGTTTTTT
>TRBV4-1|NA|NA|TRBJ2-5
CASSQTSLETQYF
TGCGCCAGCAGCCAGACTAGTCTAGAGACCCAGTACTTC
>TRBV7-9|few|NA|TRBJ2-7
CASGPGVYEQYF
TGTGCCAGCGGCCCAGGGGTCTACGAGCAGTACTTC
>TRBV6-5|few|TRBD1|TRBJ2-3
CASSYETGADTQYF
TGTGCCAGCAGTTATGAGACAGGGGCAGATACGCAGTATTTT
>TRBV29-1|few|TRBD2|TRBJ2-5
CSVEGVVAGGPDNLYQETQYF
TGCAGCGTTGAAGGTGTGGTAGCGGGGGGGCCCGACAACTTGTACCAAGAGACCCAGTACTTC
>TRBV11-2|NA|NA|TRBJ2-2
CASSLPITGELFF
TGTGCCAGCAGCTTACCCATTACCGGGGAGCTGTTTTTT
>TRBV2|NA|TRBD1|TRBJ2-1
CASSGPGTANNEQFF
TGTGCCAGCAGTGGGCCCGGGACAGCAAACAATGAGCAGTTCTTC
>TRBV7-9|NA|NA|TRBJ2-2
CASSFRHRPGELFF
TGTGCCAGCAGCTTCCGTCACCGGCCCGGGGAGCTGTTTTTT
>TRBV4-1|once|TRBD2|TRBJ2-2
CASSLRTSGPGAAGELFF
TGCGCCAGCAGTCTACGGACTAGCGGGCCCGGGGCCGCCGGGGAGCTGTTTTTT
>TRBV12-3/TRBV12-4|few|NA|TRBJ2-6
CASSTASGANVLTF
TGTGCCAGCAGTACGGCCTCTGGGGCCAACGTCCTGACTTTC
>TRBV2|few|NA|TRBJ1-2
CASSEGLINYGYTF
TGTGCCAGCAGTGAAGGACTGATTAACTATGGCTACACCTTC
>TRBV7-9|NA|NA|TRBJ1-1
CASSLGSGGAFF
TGTGCCAGCAGCTTAGGAAGCGGTGGAGCTTTCTTT
>TRBV7-3|few|TRBD2|TRBJ2-1
CASSSGLAGQDGNEQFF
TGTGCCAGCAGCTCGGGACTAGCGGGACAAGATGGCAATGAGCAGTTCTTC
>TRBV27|NA|NA|TRBJ2-7
CASSHHLTGRVQYF
TGTGCCAGCAGTCATCACCTCACAGGGCGGGTACAGTACTTC
>TRBV28|NA|NA|TRBJ2-7
CASSPTDSYEQYF
TGTGCCAGCAGTCCAACGGACAGTTACGAGCAGTACTTC
>TRBV4-1|NA|TRBD1|TRBJ2-7
CASRPQGAAEQYF
TGCGCCAGCAGGCCCCAGGGGGCCGCCGAGCAGTACTTC
>TRBV19|NA|NA|TRBJ2-7
CASSNPGILYEQYF
TGTGCCAGTAGTAATCCGGGGATCCTCTACGAGCAGTACTTC
>TRBV2|few|NA|TRBJ2-2
CASSVTAGLQTGELFF
TGTGCCAGCAGTGTTACGGCAGGACTCCAAACCGGGGAGCTGTTTTTT
>TRBV12-3/TRBV12-4|NA|NA|TRBJ2-7
CASSLLEKGEQYF
TGTGCCAGCAGTTTGCTTGAAAAGGGTGAGCAGTACTTC
>TRBV5-5|NA|NA|TRBJ1-1
CASSTGRTEAFF
TGTGCCAGCAGCACCGGACGAACTGAAGCTTTCTTT
>TRBV28|few|NA|TRBJ2-3
CASILSQSTDTQYF
TGTGCCAGCATCCTTTCGCAAAGCACAGATACGCAGTATTTT
>TRBV4-1|NA|NA|TRBJ2-1
CASSPSRHGGNEQFF
TGCGCCAGCAGCCCATCCCGCCATGGGGGCAATGAGCAGTTCTTC
>TRBV7-9|many|NA|TRBJ2-1
CASNLDGGNEQFF
TGTGCCAGCAACTTAGATGGCGGCAATGAGCAGTTCTTC
>TRBV20-1|few|TRBD1|TRBJ1-1
CSARVQGEGNTEAFF
TGCAGTGCTAGAGTACAGGGGGAGGGGAACACTGAAGCTTTCTTT
>TRBV20-1|NA|NA|TRBJ2-7
CSARGVGGPEQYF
TGCAGTGCTAGAGGGGTGGGGGGCCCCGAGCAGTACTTC
>TRBV27|few|TRBD2|TRBJ2-1
CASSLSPSGVYNEQFF
TGTGCCAGCAGTTTATCTCCTAGCGGGGTTTACAATGAGCAGTTCTTC
>TRBV28|few|NA|TRBJ1-1
CASSLSFGNRAEAFF
TGTGCCAGCAGTTTGTCATTCGGGAATCGAGCTGAAGCTTTCTTT
>TRBV5-4|NA|TRBD1|TRBJ2-1
CASSSQGGNEQFF
TGTGCCAGCAGCTCACAGGGGGGCAATGAGCAGTTCTTC